Listed here are 29 T cell receptor beta chains from one sample, sequenced in a study of blood T cell repertoires in COVID-19. Profiled with immunoSEQ multiplex PCR; TCRdb holds only in-frame clones, not every one. In the table there are under 150,000 clones, 70% to 90% of which are singletons. The sequencing input was peripheral blood. These receptors all stem from a middle-aged man with acute or convalescent COVID-19.

This rearrangement joins TRBV2 to TRBJ1-6; 9 nucleotides match TRBD1. Germline V gene data show CDR1 as SNHLY and CDR2 as FYNNEI. The CDR3 is 14 amino acids. With 6 bases clipped from V and 7 bases from J, the junction kept 4 bases outside the gene matches. DNA for the CDR3: TGTGCCAGCAGGGGGGACAGGGACAATTCACCCCTCCACTTT. This gives the protein CASRGDRDNSPLHF.

The gene calls are TRBV29-1 and TRBJ2-4; TRBD2 is a possible D gene (6 bases). The CDR3 is made up of 14 amino acids. Germline loops: CDR1 SQVTM, CDR2 ANQGSEA. V was pared by 3 bases and J by 6 bases, with 15 bases between. The CDR3 loop is CSVDLRGNGNIQYF. As DNA, the CDR3 is TGCAGCGTTGATCTTCGGGGGAATGGAAACATTCAGTACTTC.

This clone is a singleton in its sample. The rearrangement links TRBV11-3 to TRBJ2-7, with 8 bases identical to TRBD2. This CDR3 has 14 amino acids. Germline CDR1 and CDR2: SGHNT and YENEEA. Trimming at V came to 3 bases and at J to 5 bases, leaving 6 bases not matched to a gene. CDR3 sequence: CASSFTGGPNEQYF. The DNA of the CDR3 is TGTGCCAGCAGCTTTACGGGGGGGCCCAACGAGCAGTACTTC.

This clone was picked up one time. The chain employs TRBV6-5 and TRBJ1-1, with D tentatively TRBD1 (5 bases). This CDR3 is 13 amino acids long. Germline CDR1 MNHEY, CDR2 SVGAGI. The V and J ends lost 2 bases and 7 bases respectively, with 11 bases between them. CDR3 bases: TGTGCCAGCAGTTACGGGCAGGGTAATGAAGCTTTCTTT. Translated, it gives CASSYGQGNEAFF.

The chain is built from TRBV9 and TRBJ1-1, with unresolved D. Germline CDR1 SGDLS, CDR2 YYNGEE. V shed 7 bases and J shed 0 bases, with 22 bases lying between them. The CDR3 sequence is 17 residues long. The CDR3 DNA follows: TGTGCCAGCTCGAAACGCGCGGAAGGCTACATGAACACTGAAGCTTTCTTT. Translating it yields CASSKRAEGYMNTEAFF.

The chain uses TRBV10-3 and TRBJ2-2; 9 positions agree with TRBD2. The junction had 6 bases not matched to a gene; V was cut back by 10 bases and J by 3 bases. CDR3 length equals 14 residues. CDR1 is ENHRY, CDR2 SYGVKD, per germline. The CDR3, as DNA: TGTGCCACCCAGCGGGGGGCCGACACCGGGGAGCTGTTTTTT. Amino acid sequence: CATQRGADTGELFF.

This chain connects TRBV19 to TRBJ1-1; D uncertain. This CDR3 is built from 14 residues. Germline V CDR1 and CDR2: LNHDA, SQIVND (reference sequence). V dropped 5 bases and J dropped 1 base, with 11 bases sitting between them. The CDR3 nucleotides are TGTGCCAGTAGTGTGACACACACGAACACTGAAGCTTTCTTT. Translation gives CASSVTHTNTEAFF.

The CDR3 protein is CASSRTSGEDTGELFF. In DNA form, the CDR3 reads TGTGCCAGCAGTCGGACCTCCGGGGAGGACACCGGGGAGCTGTTTTTT. This chain uses TRBV6-4 with TRBJ2-2; D might be TRBD2 (6 bases). The CDR3 totals 16 residues. The germline V gene encodes CDR1 MRHNA and CDR2 SNTAGT. Trimming removed 5 bases at V and 3 bases at J, with 16 bases between.

This clone was observed a single time. V and J are TRBV7-2 and TRBJ1-6; D ambiguous. V lost 0 bases, J lost 0 bases, and 3 bases lay in between. CDR3 length: 15 amino acids. CDR1 and CDR2 from the germline V gene are SGHTA and FQGNSA. The CDR3 here is CASSLASSYNSPLHF. CDR3 bases: TGTGCCAGCAGCTTAGCTAGCTCCTATAATTCACCCCTCCACTTT.

This clone turned up a few times. V and J are TRBV6-1 and TRBJ2-7; TRBD2 matches at 11 bases. The germline gives CDR1 MNHNS, CDR2 SASEGT. The CDR3 length is 15 residues. The junction had 3 bases not matched to a gene; V was cut back by 2 bases and J by 3 bases. The DNA of the CDR3 is TGTGCCAGCAGTGAAAGACTAGCGGGGCACTACGAGCAGTACTTC. Amino acids: CASSERLAGHYEQYF.

This clone was seen more than once but under ten times. The chain carries TRBV5-1 and TRBJ1-4; 7 nucleotides align to TRBD1. This CDR3 comprises 14 residues. V gave up 0 bases and J gave up 8 bases; unmatched junction bases: 4. Per the germline V gene, CDR1 is SGHRS and CDR2 is YFSETQ. CDR3 in amino acids: CASSLGQGGEKLFF. As DNA, the CDR3 is TGCGCCAGCAGCTTGGGACAGGGCGGAGAAAAACTGTTTTTT.

This clone was seen a few times. CDR3 sequence (DNA): TGTGCCAGCAGACCTTTTAGCTCCTATAATTCACCCCTCCACTTT. This codes for CASRPFSSYNSPLHF. V gene TRBV2 combines with J gene TRBJ1-6; D not certain. Germline lookup yields CDR1 SNHLY and CDR2 FYNNEI. Trimming stripped 6 bases from V and 0 bases from J, with 9 bases between. The CDR3 loop spans 15 amino acids.

This clone was picked up one time. The rearrangement joins TRBV9 to TRBJ1-1; D not certain. V dropped 4 bases and J dropped 5 bases, with 15 bases sitting between them. The CDR3 sequence is 14 residues long. CDR1 is SGDLS, CDR2 YYNGEE, per germline. The CDR3 DNA reads as TGTGCCAGCAGCCCCCTGGACTATTGGACTGAAGCTTTCTTT. Protein: CASSPLDYWTEAFF. The full variable domain, completed using reference TRBV9 and TRBJ1-1, is DSGVTQTPKHLITATGQRVTLRCSPRSGDLSVYWYQQSLDQGLQFLIQYYNGEERAKGNILERFSAQQFPDLHSELNLSSLELGDSALYFCASSPLDYWTEAFFGQGTRLTVV.

The rearrangement uses TRBV29-1 and TRBJ2-1; 7 bases line up with TRBD2. This CDR3 contains 10 residues. Per the germline V gene, CDR1 is SQVTM and CDR2 is ANQGSEA. V shed 7 bases, J shed 7 bases, and the junction held 1 base outside the gene matches. The CDR3 region has the DNA TGCAGCGCCGGGGGGAATGAGCAGTTCTTC. Its protein is CSAGGNEQFF.

For this clone: This CDR3 is also generated by other DNA sequences in the sample. The gene calls are TRBV7-8 and TRBJ2-1, with TRBD2 matching 11 bases. V gave up 1 base and J gave up 0 bases; unmatched junction bases: 2. Germline CDR1 is SGHVS and CDR2 is FQNEAQ. The CDR3 is made up of 17 amino acids. Written as DNA, the CDR3 is TGTGCCAGCAGCTTAGGGCTAGCGGGGGGCTCCTACAATGAGCAGTTCTTC. As protein: CASSLGLAGGSYNEQFF.

The rearrangement links TRBV7-8 to TRBJ1-5; possible D gene TRBD1, 6 bases. Germline V gene sequence: CDR1 SGHVS, CDR2 FQNEAQ. Trimming took off 0 bases at V and 7 bases at J, with 19 bases between the two ends. The CDR3 is 17 residues long. The DNA of the CDR3 is TGTGCCAGCAGCTTAGCTACCTTCAGGGGCCCGGACCAGCCCCAGCATTTT. Translated: CASSLATFRGPDQPQHF.

A single count supports this clone. This chain joins TRBV18 and TRBJ2-1, with 9 nucleotides matching TRBD1. CDR1 is KGHSH and CDR2 is LQKENI in the germline V gene. CDR3 size: 16 residues. V shed 0 bases, J shed 4 bases, and the junction held 4 bases outside the gene matches. The CDR3 is CASSPPGQGHYNEQFF. In nucleotides, the CDR3 is TGTGCCAGCTCACCACCGGGACAGGGACATTACAATGAGCAGTTCTTC. Full variable domain (missing parts from reference TRBV18 and TRBJ2-1): NAGVMQNPRHLVRRRGQEARLRCSPMKGHSHVYWYRQLPEEGLKFMVYLQKENIIDESGMPKERFSAEFPKEGPSILRIQQVVRGDSAAYFCASSPPGQGHYNEQFFGPGTRLTVL.

The CDR3 DNA reads TGCGCCAGCAGCCCAGGGGTCCCTAGCACAGATACGCAGTATTTT. This sequence encodes CASSPGVPSTDTQYF. This sequence joins TRBV5-1 and TRBJ2-3, with D possibly matching TRBD1 (6 bases). CDR3 length: 15 residues. Trimming pared 4 bases from V and 0 bases from J, leaving 12 bases between. Germline V gene sequence: CDR1 SGHRS, CDR2 YFSETQ. The whole variable domain, remainder taken from reference TRBV5-1 and TRBJ2-3, is KAGVTQTPRYLIKTRGQQVTLSCSPISGHRSVSWYQQTPGQGLQFLFEYFSETQRNKGNFPGRFSGRQFSNSRSEMNVSTLELGDSALYLCASSPGVPSTDTQYFGPGTRLTVL.

The chain has TRBV7-2 and TRBJ1-6; 9 nucleotides agree with TRBD1. The CDR3 is 18 residues long. The trim removed 5 bases at V and 0 bases at J, leaving 8 bases unmatched. Looked up from germline, CDR1 is SGHTA and CDR2 is FQGNSA. DNA for the CDR3: TGTGCCAGCAGCGAAGTTGGGACAGGGAGCTCCTATAATTCACCCCTCCACTTT. It is translated as CASSEVGTGSSYNSPLHF.

The rearrangement links TRBV24-1 to TRBJ2-3; unclear D gene. Trimming pared 3 bases from V and 2 bases from J, leaving 5 bases between. Germline assignment: CDR1 KGHDR and CDR2 SFDVKD. There are 13 residues in the CDR3. The CDR3 sequence is CATSDTDTDTQYF. The CDR3 DNA is TGTGCCACCAGTGATACAGACACAGATACGCAGTATTTT.

The chain links TRBV3-1 (or the pseudogene TRBV3-2) to TRBJ2-7; D is ambiguous. The CDR3 is made up of 15 amino acids. Trimming cost V 4 bases and J 2 bases, with 15 bases left between them. The germline V gene encodes CDR1 LGHDT and CDR2 YNNKEL (reference sequence). CDR3 in amino acids: CASSRAITAAYEQYF. Written as DNA, the CDR3 is TGTGCCAGCAGCCGAGCCATTACAGCTGCCTACGAGCAGTACTTC.

The V gene is TRBV5-6, the J gene TRBJ1-2; 9 bases are a match to TRBD1. The CDR3 consists of 15 residues. Germline CDR1 SGHDT, CDR2 YYEEEE. V was pared by 3 bases and J by 2 bases, with 5 bases of the junction left unmatched. Here the CDR3 DNA reads TGTGCCAGCAGCTCCCCGGGACAGGGAAACTATGGCTACACCTTC. This sequence encodes CASSSPGQGNYGYTF.

The genes are TRBV25-1 and TRBJ2-5; 7 nucleotides agree with TRBD1. The CDR3 runs 15 residues. J was trimmed by 1 base and V by 4 bases; bases with no gene match: 6. Germline V gene lookup returns CDR1 MGHDK and CDR2 SYGVNS. The CDR3: CASSGFDRVQETQYF. Written as DNA, the CDR3 is TGTGCCAGCAGTGGGTTTGACAGGGTCCAAGAGACCCAGTACTTC.

This chain connects TRBV2 to TRBJ2-7; 8 nucleotides agree with TRBD1. Germline-derived CDR1 and CDR2 are SNHLY and FYNNEI. J gave up 3 bases and V 6 bases, and 7 bases lay outside the gene matches. The CDR3 loop spans 14 amino acids. The CDR3: CASRDRGPIYEQYF. The CDR3 region has the DNA TGTGCCAGCAGAGACAGGGGACCGATCTACGAGCAGTACTTC.

The chain uses TRBV12-3 or TRBV12-4 and TRBJ2-3, with a tentative D call TRBD2 (6 bases). Trimming took 4 bases from V and 6 from J, leaving 11 bases between them. The CDR3 spans 13 residues. This CDR3 is CASSSTSKDTQYF. The CDR3 coding sequence is TGTGCCAGCAGTTCGACTAGTAAGGATACGCAGTATTTT.

This chain links TRBV27 with TRBJ1-2, with D maybe TRBD1 (6 bases). The CDR3 length is 14 residues. The germline V gene has CDR1 MNHEY and CDR2 SMNVEV (reference sequence). The V and J ends lost 8 bases and 5 bases respectively, with 18 bases between them. Here the CDR3 reads CASREDRSVYGYTF. CDR3 coding DNA: TGTGCCAGCCGGGAAGACAGGAGCGTTTATGGCTACACCTTC.

In this sample, this clone turned up many times. The chain employs TRBV4-1 and TRBJ1-5, with 7 positions matching TRBD1. Germline CDR1 and CDR2: MGHRA and YSYEKL. This CDR3 has 16 amino acids. The V and J ends lost 4 bases and 4 bases, in that order; junction bases with no gene match: 10. This chain's CDR3 is CASSPSQGGQNQPQHF. The CDR3 DNA reads TGCGCCAGCAGCCCCTCCCAAGGGGGCCAAAATCAGCCCCAGCATTTT.

This chain connects TRBV4-2 to TRBJ1-6; 8 positions agree with TRBD1. CDR1 and CDR2 from the germline V gene are LGHNA and YNFKEQ. J lost 5 bases, V lost 0 bases, and 9 bases had no gene match. This CDR3 region has 18 residues. This CDR3 is CASSQEPWGQEDNSPLHF. CDR3 nucleotides: TGTGCCAGCAGCCAAGAGCCATGGGGACAGGAAGATAATTCACCCCTCCACTTT.

J is TRBJ2-1 and V is TRBV6-2 or TRBV6-3; possible D gene TRBD1, 6 bases. Between the trimmed V and J ends, which lost 0 bases and 7 bases, there was a span of 22 bases. The CDR3 totals 18 residues. The germline V gene has CDR1 MNHEY and CDR2 SVGEGT. The CDR3 DNA follows: TGTGCCAGCAGTTACTCACGGTTTAGGACAGCGAGTTCGAATGAGCAGTTCTTC. It specifies CASSYSRFRTASSNEQFF.